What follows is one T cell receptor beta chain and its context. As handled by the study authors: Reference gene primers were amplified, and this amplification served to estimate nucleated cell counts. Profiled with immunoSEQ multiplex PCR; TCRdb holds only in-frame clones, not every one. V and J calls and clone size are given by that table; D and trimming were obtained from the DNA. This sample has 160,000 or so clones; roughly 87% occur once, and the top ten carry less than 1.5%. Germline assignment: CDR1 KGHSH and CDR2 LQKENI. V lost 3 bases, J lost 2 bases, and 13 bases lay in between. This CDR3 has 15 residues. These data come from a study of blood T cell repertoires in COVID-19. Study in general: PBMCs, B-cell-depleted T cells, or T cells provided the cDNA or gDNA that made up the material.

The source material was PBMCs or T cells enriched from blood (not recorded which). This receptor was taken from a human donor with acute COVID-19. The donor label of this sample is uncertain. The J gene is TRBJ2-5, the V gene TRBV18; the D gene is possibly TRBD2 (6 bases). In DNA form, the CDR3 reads TGTGCCAGCTCACCTCGGGGGAGCCTACAAGAGACCCAGTACTTC. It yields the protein CASSPRGSLQETQYF.